The sequence of this T cell receptor beta chain was determined in a study of cytomegalovirus exposure and HLA in healthy donors. The PCR had 60 Vbeta and 13 Jbeta primers. Profiling relied on immunoSEQ multiplex PCR, and the TCRdb table lists in-frame clones only, not all of them. The sample carries 150,000 to 200,000 clones, roughly 79% recorded once. CDR1 SEHNR and CDR2 FQNEAQ come from the germline V gene (reference sequence). The CDR3 covers 14 residues. To note about this clone: A read error may account for a junction end that differs from germline.

V gene TRBV7-9 combines with J gene TRBJ1-5, with TRBD1 as a possible D gene (6 bases). The specimen was PBMCs. The source of this sequence is a man aged 35 to 55 in good health and CMV-seropositive. In DNA, the CDR3 is TGTGCCAGCAGCTTAGCACAGGGCAACCAGCCCCAGCATTTT. Protein: CASSLAQGNQPQHF.